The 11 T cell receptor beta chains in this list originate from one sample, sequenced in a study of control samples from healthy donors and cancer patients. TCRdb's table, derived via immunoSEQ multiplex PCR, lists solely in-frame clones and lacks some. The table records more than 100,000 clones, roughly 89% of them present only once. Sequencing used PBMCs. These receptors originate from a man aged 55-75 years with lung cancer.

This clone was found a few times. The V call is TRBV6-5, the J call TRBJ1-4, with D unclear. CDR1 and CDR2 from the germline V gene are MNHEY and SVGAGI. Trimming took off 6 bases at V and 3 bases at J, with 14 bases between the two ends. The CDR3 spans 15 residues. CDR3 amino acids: CASSPMAGANEKLFF. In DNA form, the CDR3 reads TGTGCCAGCAGCCCGATGGCAGGAGCTAATGAAAAACTGTTTTTT.

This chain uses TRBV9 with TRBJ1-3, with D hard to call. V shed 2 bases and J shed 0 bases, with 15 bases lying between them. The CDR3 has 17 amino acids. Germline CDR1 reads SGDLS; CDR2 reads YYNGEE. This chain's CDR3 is CASSVLPDELSGNTIYF. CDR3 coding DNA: TGTGCCAGCAGCGTCTTACCGGACGAACTCTCTGGAAACACCATATATTTT.

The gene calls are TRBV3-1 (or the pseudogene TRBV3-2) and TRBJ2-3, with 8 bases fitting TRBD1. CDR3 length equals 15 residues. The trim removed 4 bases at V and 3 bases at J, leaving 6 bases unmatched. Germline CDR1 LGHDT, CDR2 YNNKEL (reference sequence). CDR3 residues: CASSPDGQGTDTQYF. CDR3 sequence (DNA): TGTGCCAGCAGCCCAGATGGACAGGGTACAGATACGCAGTATTTT.

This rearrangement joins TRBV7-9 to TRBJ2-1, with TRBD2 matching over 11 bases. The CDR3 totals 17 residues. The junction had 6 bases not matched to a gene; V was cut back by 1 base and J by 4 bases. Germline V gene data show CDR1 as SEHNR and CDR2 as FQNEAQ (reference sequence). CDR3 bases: TGTGCCAGCAGCTTAGGGGCTAGCGGGGGGACTTACAATGAGCAGTTCTTC. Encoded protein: CASSLGASGGTYNEQFF.

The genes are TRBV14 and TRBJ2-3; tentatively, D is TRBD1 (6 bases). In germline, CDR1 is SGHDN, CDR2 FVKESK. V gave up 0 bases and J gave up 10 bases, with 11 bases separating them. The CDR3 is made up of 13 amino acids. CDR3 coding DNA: TGTGCCAGCAGCCAAGATCAACAGGGACCGCAGTATTTT. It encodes CASSQDQQGPQYF.

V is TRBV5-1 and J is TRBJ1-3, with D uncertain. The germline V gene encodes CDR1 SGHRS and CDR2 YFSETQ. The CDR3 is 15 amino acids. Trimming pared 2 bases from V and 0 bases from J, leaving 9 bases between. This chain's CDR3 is CASSFGRVSGNTIYF. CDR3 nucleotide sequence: TGCGCCAGCAGCTTCGGTAGAGTCTCTGGAAACACCATATATTTT.

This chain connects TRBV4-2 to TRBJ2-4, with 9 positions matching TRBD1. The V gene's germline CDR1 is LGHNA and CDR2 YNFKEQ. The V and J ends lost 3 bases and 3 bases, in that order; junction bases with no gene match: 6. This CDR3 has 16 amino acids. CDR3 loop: CASSQGTGYDKNIQYF. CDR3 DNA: TGTGCCAGCAGCCAGGGGACAGGGTATGACAAAAACATTCAGTACTTC.

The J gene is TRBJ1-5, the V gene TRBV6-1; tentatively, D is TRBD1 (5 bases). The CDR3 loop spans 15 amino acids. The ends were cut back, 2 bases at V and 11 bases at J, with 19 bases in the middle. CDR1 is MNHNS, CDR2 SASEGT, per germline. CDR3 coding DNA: TGTGCCAGCAGTGAATCGAGGACAACCGGACGGGCCCAGCATTTT. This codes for CASSESRTTGRAQHF.

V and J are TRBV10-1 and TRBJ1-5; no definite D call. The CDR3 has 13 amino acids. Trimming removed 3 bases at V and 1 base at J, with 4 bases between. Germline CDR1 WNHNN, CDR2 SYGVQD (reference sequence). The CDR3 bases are TGCGCCAGCAGTGACCGGAGCAATCAGCCCCAGCATTTT. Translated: CASSDRSNQPQHF.

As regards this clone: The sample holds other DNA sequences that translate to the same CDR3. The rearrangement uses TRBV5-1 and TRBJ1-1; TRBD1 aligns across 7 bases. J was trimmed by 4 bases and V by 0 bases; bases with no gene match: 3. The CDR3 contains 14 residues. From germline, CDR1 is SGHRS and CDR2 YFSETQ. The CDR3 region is CASSLGQGGTEAFF. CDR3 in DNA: TGCGCCAGCAGCTTGGGCCAGGGGGGCACTGAAGCTTTCTTT.

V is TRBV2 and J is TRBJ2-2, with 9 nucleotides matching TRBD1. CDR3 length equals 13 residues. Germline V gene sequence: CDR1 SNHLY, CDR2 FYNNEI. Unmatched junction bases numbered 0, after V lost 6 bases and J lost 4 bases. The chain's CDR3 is CASRDRGTGELFF. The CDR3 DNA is TGTGCCAGCAGGGACAGGGGCACCGGGGAGCTGTTTTTT.